Listed below are T cell receptor beta chains from one sample, sequenced in a study of blood T cell repertoires in COVID-19. This table comes from immunoSEQ multiplex PCR, and its TCRdb copy is limited to in-frame clones, with some not included. Here the sample spans about 74,000 clones, 88% being singletons. The source material was peripheral blood. The receptors shown here come from a woman older than 75 with active or convalescent COVID-19. The CDR3 runs from the conserved cysteine through the conserved F or W. D genes are given only for firm matches. Clone sizes are given selectively: once, few, many, or a class where the clone is expanded.

cdr3_aa cdr3_nt clone_size d_call j_call v_call
CASSQVGLAAHYEQYF TGTGCCAGCAGCCAAGTTGGACTAGCGGCCCACTACGAGCAGTACTTC NA TRBD2 TRBJ2-7 TRBV14
CASSFNSGGTGETQYF TGTGCCAGCAGCTTTAACAGCGGGGGGACGGGAGAGACCCAGTACTTC NA TRBD2 TRBJ2-5 TRBV7-2
CASSQDRGGGYNEQFF TGTGCCAGCAGCCAAGATCGGGGCGGGGGGTACAATGAGCAGTTCTTC NA TRBD2 TRBJ2-1 TRBV4-2
CASSLDRGGGGELFF TGTGCCAGCAGTTTGGACCGGGGGGGAGGCGGGGAGCTGTTTTTT NA TRBD2 TRBJ2-2 TRBV27
CASRSDRTINGYTF TGTGCCAGTAGATCAGACAGGACAATCAATGGCTACACCTTC once NA TRBJ1-2 TRBV19
CASSALGQGFGYTF TGTGCCAGCTCAGCATTAGGACAGGGGTTCGGCTACACCTTC NA TRBD1 TRBJ1-2 TRBV18
CASSLSGTGRDGYTF TGTGCCAGTAGTCTTTCAGGGACAGGGAGGGATGGCTACACCTTC NA TRBD1 TRBJ1-2 TRBV19
CAGSGWTEAFF TGTGCCGGGTCGGGGTGGACTGAAGCTTTCTTT NA NA TRBJ1-1 TRBV30
CASSEWGGRKGDEQFF TGTGCCAGCAGTGAATGGGGGGGGCGTAAGGGAGATGAGCAGTTCTTC NA NA TRBJ2-1 TRBV6-1
CASSENGGKNTEAFF TGTGCCAGCAGTGAAAACGGGGGGAAGAACACTGAAGCTTTCTTT NA NA TRBJ1-1 TRBV25-1
CASSLTSGVQETQYF TGTGCCAGCAGCTTGACTAGCGGAGTTCAAGAGACCCAGTACTTC NA TRBD2 TRBJ2-5 TRBV5-6
CASSSLSGTGTYEQYF TGTGCCAGCAGTTCATTGTCCGGGACAGGGACCTACGAGCAGTACTTC NA TRBD1 TRBJ2-7 TRBV6-5
CASSIGGENSPLHF TGTGCCAGTAGTATCGGCGGGGAGAATTCACCCCTCCACTTT NA NA TRBJ1-6 TRBV19
CAWANPAQGRTEAFF TGTGCCTGGGCGAACCCGGCGCAGGGGCGCACTGAAGCTTTCTTT NA NA TRBJ1-1 TRBV30
CASRPAGVSYEQYF TGTGCCAGCAGACCCGCGGGCGTATCCTACGAGCAGTACTTC NA NA TRBJ2-7 TRBV7-8
CASRGQGGVTEAFF TGTGCCAGTAGGGGACAGGGGGGAGTCACTGAAGCTTTCTTT NA TRBD1 TRBJ1-1 TRBV19
CASSPRHQNTEAFF TGTGCCAGTAGTCCTCGACACCAGAACACTGAAGCTTTCTTT NA NA TRBJ1-1 TRBV19
CASSEGPGEKLFF TGTGCCAGCAGTGAAGGCCCGGGGGAAAAACTGTTTTTT NA NA TRBJ1-4 TRBV6-1
CASSVSRGGDFYEQYF TGTGCCAGCAGTGTATCGCGCGGGGGCGATTTCTACGAGCAGTACTTC NA NA TRBJ2-7 TRBV27
CASSQDAAVLETQYF TGTGCCAGCAGCCAAGATGCAGCGGTCCTGGAGACCCAGTACTTC NA NA TRBJ2-5 TRBV4-2
CASSMQGSNTGELFF TGTGCCAGTAGTATGCAGGGATCGAACACCGGGGAGCTGTTTTTT NA NA TRBJ2-2 TRBV19
CASSYSQDQPQHF TGTGCCAGCAGTTACTCGCAGGATCAGCCCCAGCATTTT NA NA TRBJ1-5 TRBV27
CASSLVGAQLSPLHF TGCGCCAGCAGCTTGGTGGGGGCACAGCTTTCACCCCTCCACTTT few NA TRBJ1-6 TRBV5-1
CASSLDGGSNQPQHF TGCGCCAGCAGCTTGGATGGGGGGAGCAATCAGCCCCAGCATTTT few NA TRBJ1-5 TRBV5-1
CASSLAGGRAEAFF TGTGCCAGCAGCTTAGCAGGGGGGAGGGCTGAAGCTTTCTTT once NA TRBJ1-1 TRBV7-8